What follows are 16 T cell receptor beta chains derived from one specimen sequenced in a study of vaccination and CD4 T cells after COVID-19. TCRdb used MiXCR to reprocess the PCR reads, holding one entry per CDR3 protein. The sample consists of roughly 15,000 distinct CDR3 sequences, about 70% of them appearing once. Here the sequenced sample was CD4+ T cells from blood, taken after SARS-CoV-2 vaccination. The receptors were gathered from a human donor who had recovered from COVID-19.

The V and J genes are TRBV20-1 and TRBJ1-1; D gene ambiguous. This CDR3 is 13 amino acids long. The V end lost 2 bases, the J end lost 0 bases, and 7 bases lay between the germline ends. CDR1 DFQATT and CDR2 SNEGSKA come from the germline V gene (reference sequence). As DNA, the CDR3 is TGCAGTGCTAGAAGGGATATGAACACTGAAGCTTTCTTT. This sequence encodes CSARRDMNTEAFF.

The chain combines TRBV28 with TRBJ1-6, with TRBD1 identical over 8 bases. This CDR3 is 16 amino acids long. The junction had 13 bases not matched to a gene; V was cut back by 7 bases and J by 8 bases. Germline CDR1 and CDR2: MDHEN and SYDVKM. CDR3 amino acids: CASNSPGDRSDSPLHF. In DNA form, the CDR3 reads TGTGCCAGCAACTCACCCGGGGACAGGTCGGATTCACCCCTCCACTTT.

The chain combines TRBV20-1 with TRBJ1-2; TRBD1 might be the D (5 bases). The V gene's germline CDR1 is DFQATT and CDR2 SNEGSKA (reference sequence). The CDR3 sequence is 13 residues long. Trimming took 6 bases from V and 7 from J, leaving 18 bases between them. CDR3: CSAVRDLIFGYTF. In nucleotides, the CDR3 is TGCAGTGCCGTCCGGGACCTAATCTTTGGCTACACCTTC.

This clonotype was observed a single time. The chain uses TRBV7-2 and TRBJ2-7, with D uncertain. V lost 0 bases and J 2 bases, leaving 11 bases between the germline ends. Germline V gene lookup returns CDR1 SGHTA and CDR2 FQGNSA. This CDR3 region has 15 residues. The CDR3 nucleotides read TGTGCCAGCAGCTTAGCGCACCAGATAGCCTACGAGCAGTACTTC. Protein sequence: CASSLAHQIAYEQYF.

The chain joins TRBV28 to TRBJ1-2; 12 bases are a match to TRBD1. The trim removed 0 bases at V and 5 bases at J, leaving 10 bases unmatched. The V gene's germline CDR1 is MDHEN and CDR2 SYDVKM. The length of the CDR3 is 18 residues. The CDR3 region is CASSLWIKRDRGLYGYTF. In DNA form, the CDR3 reads TGTGCCAGCAGTTTATGGATAAAACGGGACAGGGGGCTGTATGGCTACACCTTC.

The sample holds a few counts of this clonotype. The gene calls are TRBV7-3 and TRBJ2-3; 8 bases map to TRBD2. The V and J ends lost 1 base and 5 bases, in that order; junction bases with no gene match: 5. The CDR3 has 15 amino acids. The germline V gene has CDR1 SGHTA and CDR2 FQGTGA. This chain's CDR3 is CASSLRGLEIDTQYF. The CDR3 DNA sequence: TGTGCCAGCAGCTTAAGGGGACTAGAGATAGATACGCAGTATTTT.

The chain has TRBV27 and TRBJ1-2, with D possibly TRBD1 on 6 matching bases. Germline assignment: CDR1 MNHEY and CDR2 SMNVEV (reference sequence). V lost 3 bases and J lost 4, with 15 bases in between. CDR3 size: 15 residues. CDR3 sequence: CASSFRGEHSYGYTF. In DNA form, the CDR3 reads TGTGCCAGCAGTTTCAGGGGCGAACACAGCTATGGCTACACCTTC.

The V call is TRBV6-4, the J call TRBJ2-1; a weak D match, TRBD2 (6 bases). The CDR3 extends over 15 amino acids. The germline gives CDR1 MRHNA, CDR2 SNTAGT. Between the trimmed V and J ends, which lost 0 bases and 0 bases, there was a span of 6 bases. CDR3 protein: CASSDSSGSYNEQFF. As DNA, the CDR3 is TGTGCCAGCAGTGACTCTAGCGGCTCCTACAATGAGCAGTTCTTC.

This clonotype occurred a few times. The chain carries TRBV6-2 or TRBV6-3 and TRBJ2-5, with D possibly TRBD2 on 5 matching bases. CDR3 length equals 14 residues. Germline values: CDR1 MNHEY, CDR2 SVGEGT. Between the trimmed V and J ends, which lost 6 bases and 5 bases, there was a span of 16 bases. The CDR3 loop is CASSPLATGETQYF. DNA of the CDR3: TGTGCCAGCAGCCCTCTAGCTACCGGGGAGACCCAGTACTTC.

This clonotype was picked up a small number of times. V and J are TRBV7-6 and TRBJ2-5; TRBD2 might be the D (5 bases). Germline CDR1 reads SGHVS; CDR2 reads FNYEAQ. The V and J ends lost 3 bases and 0 bases respectively, with 11 bases between them. The CDR3 runs 15 residues. The CDR3 reads CASSFLARNQETQYF. CDR3 bases: TGTGCCAGCAGCTTTTTAGCGAGGAACCAAGAGACCCAGTACTTC. The variable domain in full, with the rest retrieved from reference TRBV7-6 and TRBJ2-5, is GAGVSQSPRYKVTKRGQDVALRCDPISGHVSLYWYRQALGQGPEFLTYFNYEAQQDKSGLPNDRFSAERPEGSISTLTIQRTEQRDSAMYRCASSFLARNQETQYFGPGTRLLVL.

The rearrangement joins TRBV5-4 to TRBJ2-3; D is unclear. CDR3 length equals 14 residues. Germline V lookup: CDR1 SGHNT, CDR2 YYREEE (reference sequence). V lost 2 bases to trimming and J lost 6 bases, with 13 bases between them. CDR3 bases: TGTGCCAGCAGCTTCCAAGCTCTGGCGGATACGCAGTATTTT. Protein product: CASSFQALADTQYF.

The chain carries TRBV20-1 and TRBJ1-5; TRBD1 is a possible D gene (5 bases). There are 14 residues in the CDR3. Trimming removed 3 bases at V and 2 bases at J, with 11 bases between. Germline V CDR1 and CDR2: DFQATT, SNEGSKA (reference sequence). CDR3 loop: CSARRGVGNQPQHF. The CDR3 coding sequence is TGCAGTGCTAGGCGAGGGGTGGGCAATCAGCCCCAGCATTTT.

The chain uses TRBV27 and TRBJ2-2, with D perhaps matching TRBD1 (6 bases). Trimming removed 8 bases at V and 5 bases at J, with 15 bases between. The CDR3 sequence is 14 residues long. In germline, CDR1 is MNHEY, CDR2 SMNVEV (reference sequence). The CDR3 DNA reads as TGTGCCAGCCAGGGGCAGGGGCGTACCGGGGAGCTGTTTTTT. This gives the protein CASQGQGRTGELFF.

The chain employs TRBV19 and TRBJ2-3, with 8 bases lining up with TRBD1. Germline lookup yields CDR1 LNHDA and CDR2 SQIVND (reference sequence). The CDR3 spans 15 residues. The junction had 3 bases not matched to a gene; V was cut back by 3 bases and J by 1 base. CDR3 residues: CASSIQGAGTDTQYF. CDR3 coding DNA: TGTGCCAGTAGTATCCAGGGGGCGGGCACAGATACGCAGTATTTT.

The chain joins TRBV20-1 to TRBJ2-5; no clear D. Germline CDR1 and CDR2: DFQATT and SNEGSKA (reference sequence). Trimming took off 3 bases at V and 5 bases at J, with 10 bases between the two ends. The CDR3 contains 12 residues. The CDR3 DNA reads as TGCAGTGCTAGTGGCGCCTGGGAGACCCAGTACTTC. Its protein is CSASGAWETQYF.

In this sample, this clonotype turned up a few times. The genes are TRBV6-1 and TRBJ1-6; D not certain. V lost 2 bases and J 8 bases, leaving 10 bases between the germline ends. Germline V CDR1 and CDR2: MNHNS, SASEGT. This CDR3 has 14 amino acids. The CDR3 coding sequence is TGTGCCAGCAGTGAATCCCCCCAGTATTCACCCCTCCACTTT. The encoded protein is CASSESPQYSPLHF.